A selection of T cell receptor beta chains follows, all from one sample in a study of T cells generated in artificial thymic organoids. These TCRs' antigens remain unknown. MiXCR was run by TCRdb on the 5' RACE reads, yielding one entry per CDR3 protein. This sample has over 5,000 distinct CDR3 sequences, with under 30% found just once. The material sequenced was naive CD8+ T cells grown in artificial thymic organoids from cord blood stem and progenitor cells. Receptors originate from a human donor who gave cord blood stem cells for thymic organoid culture, a cardiac surgery patient who gave postnatal thymus, or a blood donor (not recorded which). CDR3s include the opening cysteine and the closing phenylalanine or tryptophan. A D gene is named only where the DNA matches it firmly. A clone size is listed for some rows: how often the clone was seen (once, few, many), or a class if it is expanded.

d_gene | abundance | j_gene | v_gene | CDR3aa | CDR3nt
- | many | TRBJ2-1 | TRBV4-1 | CASSQGVDRAYNEQFF | TGCGCCAGCAGCCAAGGGGTAGACCGCGCCTACAATGAGCAGTTCTTC
TRBD1 | medium-sized | TRBJ1-6 | TRBV12-3/TRBV12-4 | CASSQRQGESPLHF | TGTGCCAGCAGTCAAAGACAGGGTGAATCACCCCTCCACTTT
- | medium-sized | TRBJ2-7 | TRBV12-3/TRBV12-4 | CASSLGGSIAYEQYF | TGTGCCAGCAGTTTAGGAGGCAGTATCGCCTACGAGCAGTACTTC
- | medium-sized | TRBJ1-5 | TRBV10-3 | CAISECPGNQPQHF | TGTGCCATCAGTGAGTGCCCAGGCAATCAGCCCCAGCATTTT
TRBD2 | once | TRBJ2-5 | TRBV20-1 | CSARELAGGQFKTQYF | TGCAGTGCTAGAGAACTAGCGGGGGGGCAATTTAAGACCCAGTACTTC
- | medium-sized | TRBJ1-1 | TRBV6-5 | CASSYAPRGRSTEAFF | TGTGCCAGCAGTTACGCCCCCAGGGGTCGGAGCACTGAAGCTTTCTTT
- | - | TRBJ1-1 | TRBV12-3/TRBV12-4 | CASRPGPFLPNTEAFF | TGTGCCAGCAGGCCCGGGCCCTTCCTTCCAAACACTGAAGCTTTCTTT
- | medium-sized | TRBJ2-1 | TRBV28 | CASQGGCSYNEQFF | TGTGCCAGCCAGGGGGGGTGCTCCTACAATGAGCAGTTCTTC
TRBD1 | few | TRBJ1-6 | TRBV12-3/TRBV12-4 | CATREGRGVRSLHF | TGTGCCACTAGGGAGGGCAGGGGGGTTCGGTCCCTCCACTTT
- | medium-sized | TRBJ2-1 | TRBV10-3 | CASSAPGPPNEQFF | TGTGCCAGCTCTGCTCCGGGACCACCAAATGAGCAGTTCTTC
- | - | TRBJ1-3 | TRBV6-5 | CASSGINAEYMGIYF | TGTGCCAGCAGTGGTATCAACGCAGAGTACATGGGGATATATTTT
TRBD2 | medium-sized | TRBJ2-2 | TRBV2 | CASRPVAGGDTGELFF | TGTGCCAGCAGACCCGTAGCGGGGGGCGACACCGGGGAGCTGTTTTTT
TRBD1 | many | TRBJ1-2 | TRBV5-1 | CASSLAVCLGQGYGYTF | TGCGCCAGCAGCTTGGCCGTCTGTCTAGGACAGGGATATGGCTACACCTTC
- | medium-sized | TRBJ2-7 | TRBV4-3 | CASSQDAVRPYEQYF | TGCGCCAGCAGCCAAGACGCAGTCAGACCCTACGAGCAGTACTTC
- | medium-sized | TRBJ2-7 | TRBV7-4 | CASSLGRQDDSRDEQYF | TGTGCCAGCAGCTTAGGGCGACAGGACGACTCCAGGGACGAGCAGTACTTC
- | many | TRBJ1-2 | TRBV18 | CASSLSGPNYGYTF | TGTGCCAGCTCACTTAGCGGACCTAACTATGGCTACACCTTC
- | - | TRBJ2-7 | TRBV12-5 | CASGFGYGQYF | TGTGCTAGTGGTTTCGGGTACGGGCAGTACTTC
- | few | TRBJ2-2 | TRBV4-3 | CASSQDSTGELFF | TGCGCCAGCAGCCAGGACAGCACCGGGGAGCTGTTTTTT
TRBD1 | once | TRBJ2-3 | TRBV4-3 | CASSQGQGGYNEQYF | TGCGCCAGCAGCCAAGGACAGGGGGGCTACAATGAGCAGTATTTT
TRBD1 | - | TRBJ1-4 | TRBV11-2 | CASSLDRTGGSGKLFF | TGTGCCAGCAGCTTAGACCGGACAGGGGGGAGCGGAAAACTGTTTTTT
- | medium-sized | TRBJ2-4 | TRBV7-3 | CASSLTGGNIQYF | TGTGCCAGCAGCTTAACAGGGGGGAACATTCAGTACTTC
TRBD2 | medium-sized | TRBJ2-7 | TRBV4-1 | CASSPGGSSYEQYF | TGCGCCAGCAGCCCCGGGGGGAGCTCCTACGAGCAGTACTTC
- | many | TRBJ2-5 | TRBV2 | CASWGEEETQYF | TGTGCCAGCTGGGGGGAGGAAGAGACCCAGTACTTC